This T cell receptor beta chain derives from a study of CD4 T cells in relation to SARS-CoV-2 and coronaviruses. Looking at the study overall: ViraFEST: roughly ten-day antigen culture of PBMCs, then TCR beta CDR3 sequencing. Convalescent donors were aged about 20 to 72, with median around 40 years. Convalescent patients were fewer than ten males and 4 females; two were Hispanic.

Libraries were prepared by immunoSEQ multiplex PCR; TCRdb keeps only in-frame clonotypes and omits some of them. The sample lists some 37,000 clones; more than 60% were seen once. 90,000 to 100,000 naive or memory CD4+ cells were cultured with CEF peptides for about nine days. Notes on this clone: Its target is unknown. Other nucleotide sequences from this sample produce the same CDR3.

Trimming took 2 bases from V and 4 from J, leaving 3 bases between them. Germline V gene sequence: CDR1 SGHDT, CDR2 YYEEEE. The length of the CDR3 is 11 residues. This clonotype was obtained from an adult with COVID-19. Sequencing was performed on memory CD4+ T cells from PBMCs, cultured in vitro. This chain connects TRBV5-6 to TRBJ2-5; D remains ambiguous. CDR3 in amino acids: CASSLAETQYF. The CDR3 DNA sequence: TGTGCCAGCAGCTTAGCAGAGACCCAGTACTTC. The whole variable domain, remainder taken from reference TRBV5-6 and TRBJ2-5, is DAGVTQSPTHLIKTRGQQVTLRCSPKSGHDTVSWYQQALGQGPQFIFQYYEEEERQRGNFPDRFSGHQFPNYSSELNVNALLLGDSALYLCASSLAETQYFGPGTRLLVL.